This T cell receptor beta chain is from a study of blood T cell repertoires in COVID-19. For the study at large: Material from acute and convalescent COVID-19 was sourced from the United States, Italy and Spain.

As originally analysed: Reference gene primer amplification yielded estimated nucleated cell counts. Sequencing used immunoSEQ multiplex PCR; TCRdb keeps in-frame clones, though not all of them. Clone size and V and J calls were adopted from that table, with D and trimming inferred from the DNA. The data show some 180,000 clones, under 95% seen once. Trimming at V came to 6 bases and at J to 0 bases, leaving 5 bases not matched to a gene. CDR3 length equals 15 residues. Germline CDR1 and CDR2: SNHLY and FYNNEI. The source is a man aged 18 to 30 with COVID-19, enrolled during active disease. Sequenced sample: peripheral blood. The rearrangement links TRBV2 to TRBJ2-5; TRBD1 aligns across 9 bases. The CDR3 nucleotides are TGTGCCAGCAGATCCGACAGGGGGTACCAAGAGACCCAGTACTTC. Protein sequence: CASRSDRGYQETQYF.